These T cell receptor beta chains were read from a single sample in a study of CD8 T cells in ankylosing spondylitis. Using its own MiXCR run on the 5' RACE reads, TCRdb lists one record per CDR3 protein. The profile shows roughly 180,000 distinct CDR3 sequences, around 10% of them singletons. The sample was blood, either unsorted or a sorted T cell fraction (not recorded which). These receptors originate from a male donor with ankylosing spondylitis or in good health (not recorded which). The CDR3 runs from the conserved cysteine through the conserved F or W. The D gene is left open where the match is weak. Not every row has a clone size; where given, it reads once, few, many or a size class.

j_call clone_size v_call d_call cdr3_nt cdr3_aa
TRBJ2-7 many TRBV6-1 TRBD1 TGTGCCAGCGAAGGGTTGGACGGGACAGGTATCTCCTACGAGCAGTACTTC CASEGLDGTGISYEQYF
TRBJ1-2 many TRBV30 NA TGTGCCTGGAGTTCAAAAGGGGGACCTAACTATGGCTACACCTTC CAWSSKGGPNYGYTF
TRBJ1-1 many TRBV5-1 NA TGCGCCAGCAGCTTGGGTTCCCAGAACACTGAAGCTTTCTTT CASSLGSQNTEAFF
TRBJ2-5 many TRBV9 TRBD2 TGTGCCAGCAGCGTACAGGCGGGGGGAGAGACCCAGTACTTC CASSVQAGGETQYF
TRBJ2-2 NA TRBV6-1 TRBD2 TGTGCCAGCAGTGAAGTAACGACTAGCGGGAGGGCCGCGAACACCGGGGAGCTGTTTTTT CASSEVTTSGRAANTGELFF
TRBJ2-5 many TRBV12-3/TRBV12-4 TRBD2 TGTGCCAGCAGTTTCGGGACTAGCGGGAAGATAGAGACCCAGTACTTC CASSFGTSGKIETQYF
TRBJ2-3 NA TRBV2 TRBD1 TGTGCCAGCAAAGGGACAGGGGGTCCGGATACGCAGTATTTT CASKGTGGPDTQYF
TRBJ1-1 many TRBV12-3/TRBV12-4 NA TGTGCCAGCAGCTCCATCGGGGGAGATACTGAAGCTTTCTTT CASSSIGGDTEAFF
TRBJ2-2 NA TRBV6-5 NA TGTGCCAGCAGGGGGGCGGCCACCGGGGAGCTGTTTTTT CASRGAATGELFF
TRBJ2-4 many TRBV12-3/TRBV12-4 TRBD2 TGTGCCAGCAGTTTGGGAGGGCCCAAAAACATTCAGTACTTC CASSLGGPKNIQYF
TRBJ1-2 many TRBV18 NA TGTGCCAGCTCACGTCCACCGAACTATGGCTACACCTTC CASSRPPNYGYTF
TRBJ2-7 few TRBV5-4 TRBD2 TGTGCCAGCAGCTTGATGAGCGGGGGGGTTTTCGAGCAGTACTTC CASSLMSGGVFEQYF
TRBJ2-2 many TRBV2 NA TGTGCCAGCAGTCCTACGTATCCCGCTAGTACCGGGGAGCTGTTTTTT CASSPTYPASTGELFF